The 22 T cell receptor beta chains in this list originate from one sample, sequenced in a study of OX40 agonist ivuxolimab in advanced cancers. The method was immunoSEQ multiplex PCR; TCRdb's version includes in-frame clones alone and lacks a portion of them. This table holds tens of thousands of clones, roughly 89% found once. The material sequenced was CD4+ or CD8+ T cells sorted from blood, taken in a trial of the OX40 agonist ivuxolimab. These receptors were taken from an adult with an advanced solid tumor such as melanoma, head and neck, liver or kidney cancer.

This clone was recorded only once. This chain links TRBV28 with TRBJ1-2, with TRBD1 matching 7 bases. V shed 8 bases and J 5 bases; nucleotides not matched to a gene: 8. Germline V lookup: CDR1 MDHEN, CDR2 SYDVKM. The CDR3 runs to 13 residues. The CDR3 is CASGLQGFYGYTF. In DNA form, the CDR3 reads TGTGCCAGCGGATTACAGGGGTTTTATGGCTACACCTTC.

To note about this clone: Other DNA variants within this sample encode the same CDR3. The chain couples TRBV7-2 to TRBJ2-5; D remains unclear. The CDR3 has 12 residues. V was clipped by 4 bases and J by 5 bases, with 8 bases between them. Germline V gives CDR1 SGHTA, CDR2 FQGNSA. Written as DNA, the CDR3 is TGTGCCAGCAGCTCCACAAGGGAGACCCAGTACTTC. Translating it yields CASSSTRETQYF.

The CDR3 loop is CASSHLGLAGLNEQFF. The CDR3 coding sequence is TGTGCCAGCAGCCATTTGGGACTAGCGGGACTCAATGAGCAGTTCTTC. The genes are TRBV4-2 and TRBJ2-1; 13 bases fit TRBD2. The CDR3 extends over 16 amino acids. Germline assignment: CDR1 LGHNA and CDR2 YNFKEQ. Trimming at V came to 3 bases and at J to 6 bases, leaving 5 bases not matched to a gene.

V usage is TRBV14 and J usage is TRBJ2-1, with D maybe TRBD2 (5 bases). Germline CDR1 is SGHDN and CDR2 is FVKESK. Trimming removed 0 bases from V and 3 bases from J, with 30 bases in between. This CDR3 has 22 amino acids. CDR3 amino acids: CASSQESALGLSPRGYYNEQFF. DNA of the CDR3: TGTGCCAGCAGCCAAGAATCGGCTTTGGGTCTTTCCCCAAGAGGGTACTACAATGAGCAGTTCTTC.

This clone was seen just once. The CDR3, as DNA: TGTGCCAGCAGCCCGGACTGGAGCTCCTACGAGCAGTACTTC. It encodes CASSPDWSSYEQYF. The genes are TRBV7-8 and TRBJ2-7, with a possible D match to TRBD2 (5 bases). V lost 5 bases and J lost 0, with 11 bases in between. This CDR3 is built from 14 residues. Germline V CDR1 and CDR2: SGHVS, FQNEAQ.

V usage is TRBV29-1 and J usage is TRBJ1-1; D gene uncertain. The CDR3 totals 14 residues. The germline V and J ends were trimmed by 6 bases and 6 bases, with 20 bases remaining between them. Germline CDR1 is SQVTM and CDR2 is ANQGSEA. Here the CDR3 reads CSVFMRLKGSEAFF. In DNA form, the CDR3 reads TGCAGCGTCTTCATGAGGTTAAAGGGCTCTGAAGCTTTCTTT.

The chain has TRBV6-1 and TRBJ2-7; D gene ambiguous. Germline-derived CDR1 and CDR2 are MNHNS and SASEGT. The V end lost 7 bases, the J end lost 6 bases, and 7 bases lay between the germline ends. The CDR3 runs to 10 residues. The CDR3 loop reads CASNRPEQYF. In nucleotides, the CDR3 is TGTGCCAGCAACCGTCCCGAGCAGTACTTC.

The V call is TRBV4-2, the J call TRBJ2-1; maybe TRBD2 (5 bases). The V end was cut by 0 bases, the J end by 0 bases, with 9 bases between. Germline CDR1 reads LGHNA; CDR2 reads YNFKEQ. The CDR3 has 16 amino acids. CDR3 sequence reads: CASSQDLASSYNEQFF. The CDR3 coding sequence is TGTGCCAGCAGCCAAGATTTAGCGAGCTCCTACAATGAGCAGTTCTTC.

The chain joins TRBV29-1 to TRBJ2-1, with 9 bases lining up with TRBD1. Germline V gives CDR1 SQVTM, CDR2 ANQGSEA. The CDR3 length is 15 residues. The V and J ends lost 4 bases and 3 bases, in that order; junction bases with no gene match: 7. The CDR3 sequence is CSVVPGQGGYNEQFF. The CDR3 bases are TGCAGCGTTGTACCGGGACAGGGAGGCTACAATGAGCAGTTCTTC.

The chain combines TRBV14 with TRBJ2-3; the match to TRBD2 covers 8 bases. CDR1 and CDR2 from the germline V gene are SGHDN and FVKESK. The CDR3 sequence is 18 residues long. The ends lost 0 bases at V and 4 bases at J; junction bases unmatched: 12. CDR3 residues: CASSQEGAGVIRADTQYF. The CDR3 DNA follows: TGTGCCAGCAGCCAAGAAGGAGCGGGAGTGATCAGGGCAGATACGCAGTATTTT.

The genes are TRBV5-1 and TRBJ2-1; 10 bases fit TRBD2. The V and J ends lost 4 bases and 6 bases, in that order; junction bases with no gene match: 7. This CDR3 has 15 residues. Germline assignment: CDR1 SGHRS and CDR2 YFSETQ. CDR3 region: CASSPLAGAPNEQFF. In nucleotides, the CDR3 is TGCGCCAGCAGCCCGCTAGCGGGGGCCCCCAATGAGCAGTTCTTC.

The chain employs TRBV2 and TRBJ2-3; D may be TRBD1 or TRBD2 (5 bases each). The CDR3 is 15 amino acids. Per germline, CDR1 SNHLY and CDR2 FYNNEI. V was pared by 6 bases and J by 3 bases, with 16 bases between. The CDR3 DNA follows: TGTGCCAGCAGGGCAGGGCGGGTCGCGACAGATACGCAGTATTTT. This translates into CASRAGRVATDTQYF.

The chain uses TRBV29-1 and TRBJ1-4, with D possibly being TRBD1 (5 bases). The CDR3 is 13 amino acids. Between the trimmed V and J ends, which lost 5 bases and 2 bases, there was a span of 9 bases. CDR1 is SQVTM, CDR2 ANQGSEA, per germline. CDR3 amino acids: CSVRGSTNEKLFF. Written as DNA, the CDR3 is TGCAGCGTTCGGGGGTCCACTAATGAAAAACTGTTTTTT.

For this clone: Other DNA sequences in this sample translate to the same CDR3. Here the CDR3 reads CASSLVGGGLDGELFF. The CDR3 DNA reads as TGCGCCAGCAGCTTAGTTGGGGGGGGGCTCGACGGGGAGCTGTTTTTT. The chain links TRBV5-1 to TRBJ2-2; D perhaps matches TRBD2 (7 bases). With 2 bases removed from V and 7 bases from J, the gap between germline ends came to 18 bases. The CDR3 sequence is 16 residues long. Germline CDR1 and CDR2: SGHRS and YFSETQ.

The chain is built from TRBV30 and TRBJ1-6; no clear D. The CDR3 has 13 amino acids. CDR1 and CDR2 (germline): GTSNPN, SVGIG (reference sequence). Trimming removed 4 bases at V and 7 bases at J, with 11 bases between. The CDR3 bases are TGTGCCTGGAAGGCAGTCAGAAATTCACCCCTCCACTTT. Translating gives CAWKAVRNSPLHF.

The chain recombines TRBV19 with TRBJ1-2; D uncertain. Germline V lookup: CDR1 LNHDA, CDR2 SQIVND (reference sequence). V gave up 6 bases and J gave up 5 bases, with 13 bases separating them. The CDR3 spans 13 residues. CDR3 coding DNA: TGTGCCAGTAGACAAGCCGATCCATATGGCTACACCTTC. Protein: CASRQADPYGYTF.

The rearrangement links TRBV14 to TRBJ2-1, with unresolved D. The length of the CDR3 is 14 residues. Trimming left V 4 bases short and J 1 base short, with 8 bases between. Germline-derived CDR1 and CDR2 are SGHDN and FVKESK. The CDR3 DNA reads TGTGCCAGCAGCCTCCCCGGGTCCTACAATGAGCAGTTCTTC. Its protein is CASSLPGSYNEQFF.

The rearrangement uses TRBV11-3 and TRBJ2-4; 12 nucleotides agree with TRBD1. Germline V gene sequence: CDR1 SGHNT, CDR2 YENEEA. After removal of 5 bases from V and 2 bases from J, the junction contained 4 bases not matched to a gene. CDR3 size: 16 residues. The CDR3 loop reads CASSPGQGASKNIQYF. In DNA, the CDR3 is TGTGCCAGCAGCCCGGGACAGGGGGCCTCCAAAAACATTCAGTACTTC.

This clone was detected only a few times. The chain has TRBV7-9 and TRBJ2-7, with D possibly matching TRBD1 (5 bases). Germline CDR1 reads SEHNR; CDR2 reads FQNEAQ (reference sequence). CDR3 size: 14 residues. Trimming pared 6 bases from V and 7 bases from J, leaving 19 bases between. CDR3 sequence: CASSLQKQGQEQYF. Written as DNA, the CDR3 is TGTGCCAGCAGTTTACAAAAGCAGGGTCAAGAGCAGTACTTC.

The V call is TRBV7-6, the J call TRBJ1-5; 8 bases are a match to TRBD1. The CDR3 loop spans 14 amino acids. With V trimmed by 5 bases and J by 6 bases, 6 bases remained unmatched. The V gene's germline CDR1 is SGHVS and CDR2 FNYEAQ. The CDR3 DNA follows: TGTGCCAGCAGCATACAGGGGGGGGTTCAGCCCCAGCATTTT. It codes for CASSIQGGVQPQHF.

The chain couples TRBV6-1 to TRBJ1-5; D remains ambiguous. CDR3 size: 17 residues. The germline V gene has CDR1 MNHNS and CDR2 SASEGT. V lost 3 bases to trimming and J lost 0 bases, with 15 bases between them. In DNA form, the CDR3 reads TGTGCCAGCAGTGAGAGAGGCAGCCGGTATAGCAATCAGCCCCAGCATTTT. This codes for CASSERGSRYSNQPQHF.

This sequence joins TRBV19 and TRBJ2-2, with TRBD2 matching 8 bases. CDR3 length: 15 residues. Losses at the gene ends were 5 bases for V and 2 bases for J; bases not matched to a gene: 4. The germline gives CDR1 LNHDA, CDR2 SQIVND (reference sequence). CDR3 loop: CASSSLADNTGELFF. CDR3 coding DNA: TGTGCCAGTAGTTCACTAGCGGATAACACCGGGGAGCTGTTTTTT.